A single sample gave rise to the 20 T cell receptor beta chains below, sequenced in a study of CD8+CD57+ T cells in acquired aplastic anemia. Those patients picked for sequencing had displayed CD8+CD57+ cell expansion on flow cytometry. TCR beta VDJ and CDR3 profiling used genomic DNA as template. TCRdb re-derived calls from the reads in MiXCR, one entry per CDR3 protein. The sample records some 180,000 distinct CDR3 sequences, roughly 50% being singletons. Sequencing input: sorted CD4+, CD8+, or CD8+CD57+ T cells (not recorded which) from PBMCs. The receptors shown here come from a human donor with aplastic anemia.

In its sample, this clonotype was seen a few times. V usage is TRBV7-9 and J usage is TRBJ2-7; tentatively, D is TRBD1 or TRBD2 (6 bases each). CDR3 length: 15 amino acids. CDR1 and CDR2 (germline): SEHNR, FQNEAQ (reference sequence). V was trimmed by 4 bases and J by 4 bases, leaving 17 bases between them. This chain's CDR3 is CASSSRGDTLYEQYF. The CDR3, as DNA: TGTGCCAGCAGCTCACGCGGGGACACCTTATACGAGCAGTACTTC. The complete variable domain, with remaining parts taken from reference TRBV7-9 and TRBJ2-7, reads DTGVSQNPRHKITKRGQNVTFRCDPISEHNRLYWYRQTLGQGPEFLTYFQNEAQLEKSRLLSDRFSAERPKGSFSTLEIQRTEQGDSAMYLCASSSRGDTLYEQYFGPGTRLTVT.

The V and J genes are TRBV2 and TRBJ2-5, with D maybe TRBD2 (5 bases). Germline V gene lookup returns CDR1 SNHLY and CDR2 FYNNEI. Trimming removed 8 bases from V and 1 base from J, with 8 bases in between. CDR3 size: 12 residues. This CDR3 is CASGLTQETQYF. The CDR3, as DNA: TGTGCCAGCGGACTGACCCAAGAGACCCAGTACTTC.

For this clonotype: At one of its ends the junction is not consistent with the germline gene, which may arise from a read error. The V and J genes are TRBV2 and TRBJ1-4, with D possibly matching TRBD1 (6 bases). The CDR3 is made up of 18 amino acids. CDR1 SNHLY and CDR2 FYNNEI come from the germline V gene. The CDR3 is CASSNIAGQIFTNEKLFF. The CDR3 bases are TGTGCCAGCAGTAATATCGCCGGACAGATCTTCACTAATGAGAAACTGTTTTTT.

This clonotype was seen more than once but under ten times. This chain joins TRBV6-6 and TRBJ2-1; D not resolved. Germline V gives CDR1 MNHNY, CDR2 SVGAGI (reference sequence). The V end lost 10 bases, the J end lost 7 bases, and 11 bases lay between the germline ends. The CDR3 is 11 amino acids. CDR3 coding DNA: TGTGCCACCACCCAAGGAAATGAGCAGTTCTTC. Its protein product is CATTQGNEQFF.

This clonotype was picked up a small number of times. This rearrangement joins TRBV3-1 to TRBJ2-2; maybe TRBD2 (5 bases). Trimming removed 0 bases at V and 7 bases at J, with 12 bases between. The CDR3 spans 15 residues. Germline-derived CDR1 and CDR2 are LGHDT and YNNKEL (reference sequence). The DNA of the CDR3 is TGTGCCAGCAGCCAAGAGCTCCTAGCTGGCGGGGAGCTGTTTTTT. It is translated as CASSQELLAGGELFF.

J is TRBJ2-5 and V is TRBV3-1; D call uncertain. Trimming left V 1 base short and J 2 bases short, with 11 bases between. The CDR3 covers 15 residues. Germline CDR1 and CDR2: LGHDT and YNNKEL (reference sequence). For the CDR3, the DNA is TGTGCCAGCAGCCAAGGTTTGCTACAGCAAGAGACCCAGTACTTC. Its translation: CASSQGLLQQETQYF.

Ten or more counts support this clonotype. The chain is built from TRBV20-1 and TRBJ2-1, with 10 bases lining up with TRBD2. Germline assignment: CDR1 DFQATT and CDR2 SNEGSKA (reference sequence). The trim removed 6 bases at V and 7 bases at J, leaving 12 bases unmatched. There are 15 residues in the CDR3. The CDR3 loop reads CSARPSAGGPNEQFF. Written as DNA, the CDR3 is TGCAGTGCCAGGCCCTCAGCGGGGGGGCCTAATGAGCAGTTCTTC.

This clonotype was detected ten times or more. The V gene is TRBV5-4, the J gene TRBJ2-3, with 12 bases that match TRBD1. The CDR3 contains 17 residues. The V gene's germline CDR1 is SGHNT and CDR2 YYREEE (reference sequence). Trimming at V came to 0 bases and at J to 1 base, leaving 3 bases not matched to a gene. The CDR3 loop is CASSLARDRGRTDTQYF. In DNA, the CDR3 is TGTGCCAGCAGCTTGGCTCGGGACAGGGGGCGCACAGATACGCAGTATTTT.

This sequence joins TRBV7-9 and TRBJ1-1; D is ambiguous. Germline CDR1 reads SEHNR; CDR2 reads FQNEAQ (reference sequence). V lost 5 bases, J lost 7 bases, and 8 bases lay in between. The CDR3 sequence is 11 residues long. The CDR3 spells CASSIQSEAFF. DNA for the CDR3: TGTGCCAGCAGCATACAAAGTGAAGCTTTCTTT.

This clonotype was recorded many times. The rearrangement joins TRBV5-6 to TRBJ2-7; TRBD1 aligns across 7 bases. The CDR3 has 16 residues. V lost 2 bases to trimming and J lost 5 bases; unmatched junction nucleotides: 13. Germline CDR1 reads SGHDT; CDR2 reads YYEEEE. The CDR3 reads CASSFLSGGEVHEQYF. CDR3 bases: TGTGCCAGCAGCTTTTTATCAGGGGGTGAAGTCCACGAGCAGTACTTC. The variable domain in full, completed from reference TRBV5-6 and TRBJ2-7, reads DAGVTQSPTHLIKTRGQQVTLRCSPKSGHDTVSWYQQALGQGPQFIFQYYEEEERQRGNFPDRFSGHQFPNYSSELNVNALLLGDSALYLCASSFLSGGEVHEQYFGPGTRLTVT.

Note on this clonotype: The CDR3 end shows no conserved phenylalanine or tryptophan, and so a read error is likely. J is TRBJ1-1 and V is TRBV20-1; 7 bases agree with TRBD1. V dropped 3 bases and J dropped 4; count of bases not matched to a gene: 8. The CDR3 is 14 residues long. Germline V gene lookup returns CDR1 DFQATT and CDR2 SNEGSKA (reference sequence). The CDR3 nucleotides read TGCAGTGCTAGGGGGGGGACAGTGAGCACTGAAGCTTTCCTT. This encodes CSARGGTVSTEAFL.

This clonotype appeared once. The V gene is TRBV11-1, the J gene TRBJ2-7; possibly TRBD1 or TRBD2 for D (5 bases each). V dropped 5 bases and J dropped 2 bases, with 19 bases sitting between them. The CDR3 is 16 amino acids. Germline lookup yields CDR1 SGHAT and CDR2 FQDESV (reference sequence). CDR3 sequence reads: CASSDEAWDLAYEQYF. The CDR3 nucleotides are TGTGCCAGCAGCGACGAAGCCTGGGACCTAGCCTACGAGCAGTACTTC.

The V gene is TRBV2, the J gene TRBJ1-6; maybe TRBD1 (6 bases). Germline CDR1 reads SNHLY; CDR2 reads FYNNEI. Trimming removed 9 bases at V and 10 bases at J, with 13 bases between. The CDR3 runs to 12 residues. The DNA of the CDR3 is TGTGCCAGTAGGACGGGGGGCTCACCCCTCCACTTT. Residues: CASRTGGSPLHF.

At least ten counts were recorded for this clonotype. J is TRBJ2-3 and V is TRBV29-1; 10 nucleotides line up with TRBD2. CDR3 length: 14 amino acids. CDR1 and CDR2 from the germline V gene are SQVTM and ANQGSEA. V gave up 7 bases and J gave up 3 bases; unmatched junction bases: 7. The CDR3 loop is CSGSSGGDTDTQYF. Written as DNA, the CDR3 is TGCAGCGGTTCTAGCGGGGGCGATACAGATACGCAGTATTTT.

The sample holds a few counts of this clonotype. A much larger clonotype is one base distant, so this may be a read error. The chain is built from TRBV9 and TRBJ2-6; D possibly uses TRBD1 or TRBD2 (6 bases each). Germline-derived CDR1 and CDR2 are SGDLS and YYNGEE. The CDR3 is 12 residues long. In DNA, the CDR3 is TGTTCCCCGGGGTCGGGGGCCAACGTCCTGGCTTTC. Amino acid sequence: CSPGSGANVLAF.

This chain links TRBV24-1 with TRBJ2-7; D gene ambiguous. This CDR3 spans 10 amino acids. The germline V gene encodes CDR1 KGHDR and CDR2 SFDVKD. V shed 11 bases and J shed 1 base, with 5 bases lying between them. The CDR3 loop is CASESYEQYF. The CDR3, as DNA: TGTGCCAGTGAGTCCTACGAGCAGTACTTC.

The chain combines TRBV7-3 with TRBJ2-1; D is unresolved. V was cut by 0 bases and J by 1 base, with 13 bases left in between. The CDR3 sequence is 17 residues long. CDR1 and CDR2 (germline): SGHTA, FQGTGA. The CDR3 sequence: CASSLTAVAGSYNEQFF. CDR3 DNA: TGTGCCAGCAGCTTAACGGCGGTCGCAGGTTCCTACAATGAGCAGTTCTTC.

The gene calls are TRBV7-3 and TRBJ2-7, with 8 positions matching TRBD1. The V segment lost 1 base and the J segment 6 bases; nucleotides outside the gene matches: 11. From germline, CDR1 is SGHTA and CDR2 FQGTGA. The CDR3 is 16 residues long. CDR3 nucleotide sequence: TGTGCCAGCAGCTTAAAGGTGGGGCAGGGGGCGGCCGAGCAGTACTTC. Amino acids: CASSLKVGQGAAEQYF. Looking up the rest from reference TRBV7-3 and TRBJ2-7 gives the full variable domain: GAGVSQTPSNKVTEKGKYVELRCDPISGHTALYWYRQSLGQGPEFLIYFQGTGAADDSGLPNDRFFAVRPEGSVSTLKIQRTERGDSAVYLCASSLKVGQGAAEQYFGPGTRLTVT.

V gene TRBV29-1 combines with J gene TRBJ2-7, with 7 positions matching TRBD2. Trimming at V came to 7 bases and at J to 0 bases, leaving 3 bases not matched to a gene. CDR3 length: 12 residues. CDR1 and CDR2 from the germline V gene are SQVTM and ANQGSEA. The CDR3 sequence: CSGWDYSYEQYF. CDR3 coding DNA: TGCAGCGGGTGGGACTACTCCTACGAGCAGTACTTC.

Notes on this clonotype: A junction end diverges from the germline sequence, so it may reflect a read error. The chain is built from TRBV29-1 and TRBJ1-1; D remains ambiguous. There are 13 residues in the CDR3. Germline V CDR1 and CDR2: SQVTM, ANQGSEA. The CDR3: CSVKDPVNTEAFF. The CDR3 region has the DNA TGCAGCGTTAAAGATCCGGTGAACACTGAAGCTTTCTTT.